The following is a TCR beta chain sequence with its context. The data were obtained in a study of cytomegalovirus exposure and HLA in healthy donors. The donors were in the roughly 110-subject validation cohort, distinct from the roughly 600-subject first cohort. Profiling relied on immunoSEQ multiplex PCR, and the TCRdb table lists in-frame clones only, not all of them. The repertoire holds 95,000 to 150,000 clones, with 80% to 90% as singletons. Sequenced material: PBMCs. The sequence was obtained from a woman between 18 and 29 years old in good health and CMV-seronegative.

This chain's CDR3 is CASSFQGATDTQYF. CDR3 DNA sequence: TGTGCCAGCAGCTTCCAGGGGGCCACAGATACGCAGTATTTT. This chain connects TRBV7-3 to TRBJ2-3, with 8 bases identical to TRBD1. Germline lookup yields CDR1 SGHTA and CDR2 FQGTGA. This CDR3 has 14 amino acids. With V trimmed by 3 bases and J by 2 bases, 1 base remained unmatched.